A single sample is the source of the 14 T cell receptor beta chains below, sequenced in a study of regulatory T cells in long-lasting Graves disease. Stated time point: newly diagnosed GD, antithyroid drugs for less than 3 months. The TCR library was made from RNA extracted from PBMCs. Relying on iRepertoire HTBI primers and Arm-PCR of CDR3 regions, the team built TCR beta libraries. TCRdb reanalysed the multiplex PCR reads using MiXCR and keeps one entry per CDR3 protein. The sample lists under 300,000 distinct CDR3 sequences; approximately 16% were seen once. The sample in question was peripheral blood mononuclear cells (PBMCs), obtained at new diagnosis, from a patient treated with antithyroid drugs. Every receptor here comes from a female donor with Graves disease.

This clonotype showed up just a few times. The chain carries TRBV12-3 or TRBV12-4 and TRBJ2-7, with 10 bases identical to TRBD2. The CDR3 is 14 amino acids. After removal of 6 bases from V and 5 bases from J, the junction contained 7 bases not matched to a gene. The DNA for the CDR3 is TGTGCCAGCAGCCATAGCGGGAGGAACCACGAGCAGTACTTC. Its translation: CASSHSGRNHEQYF.

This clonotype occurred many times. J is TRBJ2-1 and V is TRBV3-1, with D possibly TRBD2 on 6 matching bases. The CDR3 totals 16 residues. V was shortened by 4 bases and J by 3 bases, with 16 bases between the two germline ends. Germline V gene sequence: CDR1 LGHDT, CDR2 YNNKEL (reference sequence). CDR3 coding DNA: TGTGCCAGCAGCCCAGACTTGGTAGCGGACTACAATGAGCAGTTCTTC. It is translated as CASSPDLVADYNEQFF.

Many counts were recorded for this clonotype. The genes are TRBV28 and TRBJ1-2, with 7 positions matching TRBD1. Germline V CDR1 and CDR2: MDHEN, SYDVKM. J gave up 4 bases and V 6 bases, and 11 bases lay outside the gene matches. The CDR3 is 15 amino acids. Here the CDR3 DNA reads TGTGCCAGCAGGGGTACAGGGGAGGAGGGCTATGGCTACACCTTC. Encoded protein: CASRGTGEEGYGYTF.

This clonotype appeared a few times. Written as DNA, the CDR3 is TGTGCCAGCAGTCTGCTGCTCAATGAGCAGTTCTTC. Its protein is CASSLLLNEQFF. The chain combines TRBV28 with TRBJ2-1; D unclear. Trimming shortened V by 5 bases and J by 6 bases, and 8 bases separated the two germline ends. The CDR3 covers 12 residues. Germline CDR1 and CDR2: MDHEN and SYDVKM.

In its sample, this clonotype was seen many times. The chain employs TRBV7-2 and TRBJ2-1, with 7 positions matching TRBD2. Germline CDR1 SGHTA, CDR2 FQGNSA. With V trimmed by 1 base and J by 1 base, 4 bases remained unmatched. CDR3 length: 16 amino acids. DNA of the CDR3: TGTGCCAGCAGCTTAGTGGCGGGAGTGTCCTACAATGAGCAGTTCTTC. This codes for CASSLVAGVSYNEQFF.

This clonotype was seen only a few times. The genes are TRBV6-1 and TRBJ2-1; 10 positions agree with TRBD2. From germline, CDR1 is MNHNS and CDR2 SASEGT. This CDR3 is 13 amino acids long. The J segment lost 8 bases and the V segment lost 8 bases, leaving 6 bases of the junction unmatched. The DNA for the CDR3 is TGTGCCAGCCGACTAGCGGGTATCTATGAGCAGTTCTTC. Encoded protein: CASRLAGIYEQFF.

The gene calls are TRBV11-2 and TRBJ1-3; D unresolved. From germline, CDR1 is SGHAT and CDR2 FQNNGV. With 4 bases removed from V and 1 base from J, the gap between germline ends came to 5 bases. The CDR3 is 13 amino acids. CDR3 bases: TGTGCCAGCAGCTATGAGTCTGGAAACACCATATATTTT. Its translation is CASSYESGNTIYF.

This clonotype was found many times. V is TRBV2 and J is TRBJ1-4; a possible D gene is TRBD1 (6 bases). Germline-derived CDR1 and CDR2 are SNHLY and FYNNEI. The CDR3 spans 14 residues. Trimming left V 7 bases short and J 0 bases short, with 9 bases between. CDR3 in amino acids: CASTDRTTNEKLFF. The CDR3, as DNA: TGTGCCAGCACCGACAGGACAACTAATGAAAAACTGTTTTTT.

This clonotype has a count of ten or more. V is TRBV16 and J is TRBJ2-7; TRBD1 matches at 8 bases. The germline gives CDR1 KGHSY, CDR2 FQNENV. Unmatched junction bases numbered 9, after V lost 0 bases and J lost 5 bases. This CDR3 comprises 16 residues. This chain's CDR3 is CASSQSDRAGRNEQYF. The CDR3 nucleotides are TGTGCCAGCAGCCAATCGGACAGGGCGGGGAGGAACGAGCAGTACTTC.

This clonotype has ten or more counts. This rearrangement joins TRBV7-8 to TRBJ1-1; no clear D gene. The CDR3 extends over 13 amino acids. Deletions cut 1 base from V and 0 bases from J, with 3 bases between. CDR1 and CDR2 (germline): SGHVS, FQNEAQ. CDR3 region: CASSLEVNTEAFF. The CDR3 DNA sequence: TGTGCCAGCAGCTTAGAAGTGAACACTGAAGCTTTCTTT.

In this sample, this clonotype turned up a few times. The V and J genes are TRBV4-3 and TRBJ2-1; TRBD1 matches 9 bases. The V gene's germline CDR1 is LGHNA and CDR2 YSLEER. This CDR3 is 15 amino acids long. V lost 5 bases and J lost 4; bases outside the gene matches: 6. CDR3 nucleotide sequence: TGCGCCAGCAGCTACCGGGACAGGGAATACAATGAGCAGTTCTTC. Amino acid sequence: CASSYRDREYNEQFF.

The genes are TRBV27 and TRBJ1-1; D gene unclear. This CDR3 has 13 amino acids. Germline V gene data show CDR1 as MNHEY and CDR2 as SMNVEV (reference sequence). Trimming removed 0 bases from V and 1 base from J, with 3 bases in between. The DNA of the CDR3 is TGTGCCAGCAGTTTATCGTGGAACACTGAAGCTTTCTTT. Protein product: CASSLSWNTEAFF.

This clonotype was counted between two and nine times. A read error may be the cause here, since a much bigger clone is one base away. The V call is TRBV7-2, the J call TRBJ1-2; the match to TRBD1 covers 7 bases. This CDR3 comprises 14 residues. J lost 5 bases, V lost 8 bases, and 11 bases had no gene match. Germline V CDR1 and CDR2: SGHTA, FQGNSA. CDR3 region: CASRIGGAGYGYTF. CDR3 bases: TGTGCCAGCCGCATAGGGGGCGCAGGATATGGCTACACCTTC.

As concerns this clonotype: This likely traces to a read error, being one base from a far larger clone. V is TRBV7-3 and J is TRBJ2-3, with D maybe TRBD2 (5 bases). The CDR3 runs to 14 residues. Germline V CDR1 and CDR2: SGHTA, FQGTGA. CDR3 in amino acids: CASSTSRAPDAQYF. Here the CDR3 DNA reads TGTGCCAGCAGCACCTCGAGGGCTCCAGATGCGCAGTATTTT.